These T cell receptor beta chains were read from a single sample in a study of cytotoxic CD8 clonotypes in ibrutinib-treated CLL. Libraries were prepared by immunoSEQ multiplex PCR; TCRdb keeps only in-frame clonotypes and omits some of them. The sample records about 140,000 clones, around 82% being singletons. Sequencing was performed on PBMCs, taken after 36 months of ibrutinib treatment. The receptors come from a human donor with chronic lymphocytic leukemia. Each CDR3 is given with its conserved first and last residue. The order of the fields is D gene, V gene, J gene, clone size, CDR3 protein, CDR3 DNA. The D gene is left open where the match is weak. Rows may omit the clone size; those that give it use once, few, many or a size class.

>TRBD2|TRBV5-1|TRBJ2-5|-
CASSLGSGTSGSRQETQYF
TGCGCCAGCAGCTTGGGATCCGGAACTAGCGGGTCTCGCCAAGAGACCCAGTACTTC
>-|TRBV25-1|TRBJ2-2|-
CASSELNEGVYSGELFF
TGTGCCAGCAGTGAATTAAATGAAGGGGTCTATTCCGGGGAGCTGTTTTTT
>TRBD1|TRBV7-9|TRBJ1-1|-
CASSLDDRVKWWTEAFF
TGTGCCAGCAGCTTAGACGACAGGGTGAAGTGGTGGACTGAAGCTTTCTTT
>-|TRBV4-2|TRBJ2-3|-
CASSQEASTDTQYF
TGTGCCAGCAGCCAAGAGGCTAGCACAGATACGCAGTATTTT
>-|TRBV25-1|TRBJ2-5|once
CASSEFRSQETQYF
TGTGCCAGCAGTGAATTTAGGAGCCAAGAGACCCAGTACTTC
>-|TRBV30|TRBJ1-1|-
CAWSPKGRYTEAFF
TGTGCCTGGAGTCCGAAGGGACGTTACACTGAAGCTTTCTTT
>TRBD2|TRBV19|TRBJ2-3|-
CASSINPRGGRAADTQYF
TGTGCCAGTAGTATAAACCCGAGGGGCGGGAGGGCTGCAGATACGCAGTATTTT
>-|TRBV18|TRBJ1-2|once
CASSPQDSFNYGYTF
TGTGCCAGCTCACCCCAGGACAGCTTTAACTATGGCTACACCTTC
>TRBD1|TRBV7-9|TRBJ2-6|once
CASSPGQGAPGANVLTF
TGTGCCAGCAGCCCGGGACAGGGGGCGCCTGGGGCCAACGTCCTGACTTTC
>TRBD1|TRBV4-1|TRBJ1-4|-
CASSQATGYEKLFF
TGCGCCAGCAGCCAAGCGACAGGGTATGAAAAACTGTTTTTT
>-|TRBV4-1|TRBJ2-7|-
CASSQVPAGGYEQYF
TGCGCCAGCAGCCAAGTCCCAGCGGGTGGCTACGAGCAGTACTTC
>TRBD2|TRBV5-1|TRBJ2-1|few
CASSPGLAGGVYNEQFF
TGCGCCAGCAGCCCGGGACTAGCGGGGGGTGTATACAATGAGCAGTTCTTC
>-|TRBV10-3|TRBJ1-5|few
CAISSTDRNQPQHF
TGTGCCATCAGTTCGACCGACCGAAATCAGCCCCAGCATTTT
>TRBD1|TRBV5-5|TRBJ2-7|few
CASSFGTGPYEQYF
TGTGCCAGCAGCTTTGGGACAGGCCCCTACGAGCAGTACTTC
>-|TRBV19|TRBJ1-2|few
CASSINLANYGYTF
TGTGCCAGTAGTATTAATTTGGCTAACTATGGCTACACCTTC
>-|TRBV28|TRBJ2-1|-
CASSPPSVRSYNEQFF
TGTGCCAGCAGTCCCCCTAGCGTCCGCTCCTACAATGAGCAGTTCTTC
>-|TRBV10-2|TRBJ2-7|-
CASSDLDGGRPSYEQYF
TGCGCCAGCAGTGATCTGGACGGAGGCAGACCTTCCTACGAGCAGTACTTC
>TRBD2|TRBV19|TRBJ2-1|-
CASSIPLAGGWNEQFF
TGTGCCAGTAGTATCCCACTAGCGGGAGGGTGGAATGAGCAGTTCTTC
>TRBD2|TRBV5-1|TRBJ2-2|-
CASSLARLATSGELFF
TGCGCCAGCAGCTTGGCGCGACTAGCGACGTCCGGGGAGCTGTTTTTT
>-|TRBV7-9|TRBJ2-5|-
CASSFWISGQETQYF
TGTGCCAGCAGCTTTTGGATTTCAGGGCAGGAGACCCAGTACTTC
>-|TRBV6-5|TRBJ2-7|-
CASSFTEGSYEQYF
TGTGCCAGCAGTTTTACAGAAGGGTCCTACGAGCAGTACTTC
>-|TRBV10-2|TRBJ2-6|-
CASSEQGTGANVLTF
TGCGCCAGCAGTGAGCAGGGAACTGGGGCCAACGTCCTGACTTTC
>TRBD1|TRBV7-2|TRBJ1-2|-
CASSSGQGYGYTF
TGTGCCAGCAGTTCGGGACAGGGCTATGGCTACACCTTC
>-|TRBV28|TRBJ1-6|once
CASREGSNSPLHF
TGTGCCAGCAGGGAGGGAAGTAATTCACCCCTCCACTTT
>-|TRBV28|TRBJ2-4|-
CASISLAKNIQYF
TGTGCCAGCATCTCGCTAGCCAAAAACATTCAGTACTTC
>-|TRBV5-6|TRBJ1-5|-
CASSLGVAFGNQPQHF
TGTGCCAGCAGCTTGGGGGTAGCGTTTGGCAATCAGCCCCAGCATTTT
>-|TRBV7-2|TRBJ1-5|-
CASSLGHRGLSNQPQHF
TGTGCCAGCAGCTTAGGACACCGGGGGCTTAGCAATCAGCCCCAGCATTTT
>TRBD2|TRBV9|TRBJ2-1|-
CASSRQSGGYNEQFF
TGTGCCAGCAGCAGACAATCGGGAGGATACAATGAGCAGTTCTTC
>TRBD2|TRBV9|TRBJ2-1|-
CASSLLGTSGWSSYNEQFF
TGTGCCAGCAGCCTTCTCGGGACTAGCGGGTGGAGCTCCTACAATGAGCAGTTCTTC
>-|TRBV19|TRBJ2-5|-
CASSPRVHETQYF
TGTGCCAGTAGCCCCAGGGTACACGAGACCCAGTACTTC
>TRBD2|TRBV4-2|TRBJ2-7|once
CASSQDFTSGGYEQYF
TGTGCCAGCAGCCAAGATTTCACTAGCGGGGGGTACGAGCAGTACTTC
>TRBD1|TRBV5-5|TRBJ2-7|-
CASSLAQGAYEQYF
TGTGCCAGCAGCTTGGCGCAGGGGGCATACGAGCAGTACTTC
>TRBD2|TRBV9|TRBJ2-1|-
CASSLYIAGGYNEQFF
TGTGCCAGCAGCTTATACATAGCGGGAGGCTACAATGAGCAGTTCTTC
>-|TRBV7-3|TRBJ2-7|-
CASSSSSHGEQYF
TGTGCCAGCAGCTCCTCGTCGCACGGCGAGCAGTACTTC
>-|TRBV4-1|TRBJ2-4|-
CASSQDPGGTKNIQYF
TGCGCCAGCAGCCAAGATCCTGGGGGGACCAAAAACATTCAGTACTTC
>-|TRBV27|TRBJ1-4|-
CASTNRRGEKLFF
TGTGCCAGCACAAACCGACGGGGTGAAAAACTGTTTTTT
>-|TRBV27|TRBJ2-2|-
CASTLGSSYRVTGELFF
TGTGCCAGCACCCTCGGGTCCTCCTATCGGGTCACCGGGGAGCTGTTTTTT
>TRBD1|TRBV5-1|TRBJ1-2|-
CASTSGQGYGYTF
TGCGCCAGCACCTCGGGACAGGGTTATGGCTACACCTTC
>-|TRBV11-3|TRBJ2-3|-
CASSLDAGTDTQYF
TGTGCCAGCAGCTTAGATGCCGGTACAGATACGCAGTATTTT
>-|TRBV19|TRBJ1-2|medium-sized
CASSVSNYGYTF
TGTGCCAGTAGTGTATCTAACTATGGCTACACCTTC
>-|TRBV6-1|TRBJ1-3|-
CASTMKLGRNTIYF
TGTGCCAGCACCATGAAATTGGGGCGAAACACCATATATTTT
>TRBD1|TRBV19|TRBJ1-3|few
CASGQGDSSGNTIYF
TGTGCCAGTGGCCAGGGGGACAGCTCTGGAAACACCATATATTTT
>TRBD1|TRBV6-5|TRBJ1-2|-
CASSEQGQSYGYTF
TGTGCCAGCAGTGAGCAGGGACAGTCCTATGGCTACACCTTC
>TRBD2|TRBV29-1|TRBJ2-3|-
CSSSGLAQVTGTQYF
TGCAGCTCATCCGGACTAGCTCAAGTTACGGGTACGCAGTATTTT
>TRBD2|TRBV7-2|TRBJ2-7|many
CASSFTSGKYEQYF
TGTGCCAGCAGCTTTACTAGCGGGAAATACGAGCAGTACTTC
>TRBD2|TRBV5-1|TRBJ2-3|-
CASSAGLAGGYWSTDTQYF
TGCGCCAGCAGCGCCGGACTAGCGGGGGGGTACTGGAGCACAGATACGCAGTATTTT
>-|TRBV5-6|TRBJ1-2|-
CASSLVVGWGYTF
TGTGCCAGCAGCTTGGTGGTTGGGTGGGGCTACACCTTC
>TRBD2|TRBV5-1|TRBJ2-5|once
CASSPTSGGGETQYF
TGCGCCAGCAGCCCGACTAGCGGGGGTGGAGAGACCCAGTACTTC
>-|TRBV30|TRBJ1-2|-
CAWSVPRGGRFVYTF
TGTGCCTGGAGTGTACCTAGGGGGGGAAGGTTCGTCTACACCTTC
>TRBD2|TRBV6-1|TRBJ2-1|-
CATLGAGVAQFF
TGTGCCACCCTGGGAGCGGGAGTTGCGCAGTTCTTC
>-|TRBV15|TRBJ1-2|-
CATSRDRTDGANYGYTF
TGTGCCACCAGCAGAGATCGCACAGACGGCGCTAACTATGGCTACACCTTC
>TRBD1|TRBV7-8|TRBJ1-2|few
CASSSLTGIDGYTF
TGTGCCAGCAGCTCACTGACAGGGATCGATGGCTACACCTTC
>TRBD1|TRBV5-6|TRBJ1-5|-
CASSLAGGSNQPQHF
TGTGCCAGCAGCTTGGCAGGGGGGAGCAATCAGCCCCAGCATTTT
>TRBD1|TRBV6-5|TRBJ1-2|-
CASSYSQGRGNYGYTF
TGTGCCAGCAGTTACTCACAGGGGAGGGGTAACTATGGCTACACCTTC
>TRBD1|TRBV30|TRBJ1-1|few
CAWSHRDSGKAFF
TGTGCCTGGAGCCACCGGGACAGCGGAAAAGCTTTCTTT
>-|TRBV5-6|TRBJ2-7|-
CASSLRDRRDEQYF
TGTGCCAGCAGCTTGCGGGACCGGCGGGACGAGCAGTACTTC
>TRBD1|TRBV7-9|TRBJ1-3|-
CASRPGQGFAGNTIYF
TGTGCCAGCAGACCGGGACAGGGCTTCGCGGGAAACACCATATATTTT